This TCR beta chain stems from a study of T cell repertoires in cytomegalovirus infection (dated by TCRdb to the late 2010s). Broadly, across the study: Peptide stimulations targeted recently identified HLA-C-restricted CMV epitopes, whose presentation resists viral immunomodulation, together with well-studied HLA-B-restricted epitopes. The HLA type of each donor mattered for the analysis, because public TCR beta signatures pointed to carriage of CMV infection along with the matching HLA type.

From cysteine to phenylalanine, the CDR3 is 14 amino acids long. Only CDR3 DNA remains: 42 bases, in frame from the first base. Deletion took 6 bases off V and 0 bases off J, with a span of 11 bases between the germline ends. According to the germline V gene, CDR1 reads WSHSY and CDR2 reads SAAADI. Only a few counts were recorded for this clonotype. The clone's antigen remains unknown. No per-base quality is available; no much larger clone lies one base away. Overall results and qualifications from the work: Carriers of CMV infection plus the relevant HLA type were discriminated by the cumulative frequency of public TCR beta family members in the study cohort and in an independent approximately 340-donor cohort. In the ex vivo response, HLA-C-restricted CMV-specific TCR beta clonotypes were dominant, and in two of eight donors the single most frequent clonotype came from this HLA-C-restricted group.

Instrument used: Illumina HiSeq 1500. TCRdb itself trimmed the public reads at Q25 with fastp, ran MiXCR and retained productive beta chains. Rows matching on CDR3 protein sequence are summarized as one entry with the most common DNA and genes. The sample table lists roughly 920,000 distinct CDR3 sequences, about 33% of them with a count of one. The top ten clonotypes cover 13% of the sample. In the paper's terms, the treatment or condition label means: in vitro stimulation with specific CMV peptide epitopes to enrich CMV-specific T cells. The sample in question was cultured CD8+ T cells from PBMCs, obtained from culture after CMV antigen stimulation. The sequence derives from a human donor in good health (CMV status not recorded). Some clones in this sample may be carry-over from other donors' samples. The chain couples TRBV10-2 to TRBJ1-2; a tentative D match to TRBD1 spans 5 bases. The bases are TGCGCCAGCAGGCCGGGGACGGCTAACTATGGCTACACCTTC. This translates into CASRPGTANYGYTF.